The source of this T cell receptor beta chain is a study of shared clonotypes between healthy human individuals. About this clone itself: Its antigen is unidentified.

This CDR3 spans 16 amino acids. Germline V lookup: CDR1 KGHSH, CDR2 LQKENI. Generated by immunoSEQ multiplex PCR, the TCRdb table keeps only in-frame clones and is missing some. The table has about 2 million clones, 95% seen once. Splitting of CD4+ cells produced CD45RA+ naive and CD45RA-negative memory subsets. Broader study findings: Compared with clonotypes that all four donors shared, non-shared clonotypes had lower generation probabilities. In this cohort, only blood was sampled, and tissue repertoires likely differ.

The rearrangement joins TRBV18 to TRBJ2-7, with 9 bases matching TRBD2. Judging by the DNA end, TRBJ2-1 fits better; the J call may be wrong. The TCR comes from a man younger than 35 in good health. Source material: naive CD4+ T cells sorted from blood. Indicated subset: CD45RA+ positively selected. CDR3 protein: CASSGLSGRNYNEQFF. The CDR3, as DNA: TGTGCCAGCTCAGGCCTTAGCGGGAGAAACTACAATGAGCAGTTCTTC.